These T cell receptor beta chains were read from a single sample in a study of blood T cell repertoires in COVID-19. Using immunoSEQ multiplex PCR, the repertoire was profiled, and TCRdb retains in-frame clones only, with some absent. The data contain some 350,000 clones, about nine tenths of them singletons. The sample was peripheral blood. The receptors here all came from a woman aged 50 to 65 with COVID-19, enrolled during active disease. Both conserved end residues are part of each CDR3. Each record gives: J gene, V gene, D gene, clone size, CDR3 DNA, CDR3 protein. D genes are given only for firm matches. The size field is filled for only some rows; it gives once, few, many or a size class.

J: TRBJ1-2; V: TRBV10-1; D: TRBD1; size: .; DNA: TGCGCCAGCAGTCCCGGGACAGCTATGAATGGCTACACCTTC; CDR3: CASSPGTAMNGYTF
J: TRBJ2-1; V: TRBV27; D: TRBD1; size: .; DNA: TGTGCCAGCAGTTTAGAGGGACAGGGTACCGCGGATGAGCAGTTCTTC; CDR3: CASSLEGQGTADEQFF
J: TRBJ1-1; V: TRBV25-1; D: TRBD1; size: .; DNA: TGTGCCAGCAGTGGTTTTATGGGGACAGGAGCGTTCAACACTGAAGCTTTCTTT; CDR3: CASSGFMGTGAFNTEAFF
J: TRBJ2-3; V: TRBV19; D: TRBD1; size: .; DNA: TGTGCCAGTAGTGTAGACAGGGGAGATACGCAGTATTTT; CDR3: CASSVDRGDTQYF
J: TRBJ1-4; V: TRBV30; D: .; size: .; DNA: TGTGCCCTAATACAGAATACTAATGAAAAACTGTTTTTT; CDR3: CALIQNTNEKLFF
J: TRBJ2-1; V: TRBV30; D: .; size: once; DNA: TGTGCCTGGAGTGTAGACAGACAGTACAATGAGCAGTTCTTC; CDR3: CAWSVDRQYNEQFF
J: TRBJ2-3; V: TRBV5-1; D: TRBD2; size: once; DNA: TGCGCCAGCAACAAAGCGGGAATCACAGATACGCAGTATTTT; CDR3: CASNKAGITDTQYF
J: TRBJ1-3; V: TRBV2; D: .; size: .; DNA: TGTGCCAGCAATCGACAGGCTGGAAACACCATATATTTT; CDR3: CASNRQAGNTIYF
J: TRBJ1-4; V: TRBV29-1; D: TRBD1; size: .; DNA: TGCAGCGTACGACCGGGACAGGGCGATGAAAAACTGTTTTTT; CDR3: CSVRPGQGDEKLFF
J: TRBJ1-2; V: TRBV5-4; D: .; size: .; DNA: TGTGCCAGCAGCTTTGAGCGGGATGGCTACACCTTC; CDR3: CASSFERDGYTF
J: TRBJ2-2; V: TRBV6-5; D: TRBD1; size: .; DNA: TGTGCCAGCAGTACTACAGGGGGCTCGGGCGGGGAGCTGTTTTTT; CDR3: CASSTTGGSGGELFF
J: TRBJ1-1; V: TRBV30; D: .; size: .; DNA: TGTGCCTGGAGTGTACAGGGAAGCCCGACTGATGAAGCTTTCTTT; CDR3: CAWSVQGSPTDEAFF
J: TRBJ1-1; V: TRBV7-6; D: TRBD1; size: once; DNA: TGTGCCAGCAGCCCCCGGGACAGGGAGAACACTGAAGCTTTCTTT; CDR3: CASSPRDRENTEAFF
J: TRBJ2-1; V: TRBV7-2; D: TRBD2; size: .; DNA: TGTGCCAGCAGCTTAGTAGCGGGAACCGCCTACAATGAGCAGTTCTTC; CDR3: CASSLVAGTAYNEQFF
J: TRBJ2-1; V: TRBV7-9; D: .; size: .; DNA: TGTGCCAGCAGCCCCTTCGTAGCCGCCAGAAATGAGCAGTTCTTC; CDR3: CASSPFVAARNEQFF
J: TRBJ2-7; V: TRBV27; D: TRBD2; size: .; DNA: TGTGCCAGCAGTTTCAGGCAGTCTAGCGGGAGAGGGACCTACGAGCAGTACTTC; CDR3: CASSFRQSSGRGTYEQYF
J: TRBJ1-2; V: TRBV10-3; D: TRBD1; size: .; DNA: TGTGCCATCAGTGAGTCGCTGGGGACAGGGCGCGGCTACACCTTC; CDR3: CAISESLGTGRGYTF
J: TRBJ1-3; V: TRBV5-4; D: .; size: .; DNA: TGTGCCAGCAGCTTGGGCGGCAGCTCTGGAAACACCATATATTTT; CDR3: CASSLGGSSGNTIYF
J: TRBJ2-5; V: TRBV18; D: TRBD2; size: .; DNA: TGTGCCAGCTCACCTAGGACTAGCGGAGAAGAGACCCAGTACTTC; CDR3: CASSPRTSGEETQYF
J: TRBJ1-2; V: TRBV14; D: TRBD1; size: .; DNA: TGTGCCAGCAGCCAGACGACAGGGACCCGAAGCTATGGCTACACCTTC; CDR3: CASSQTTGTRSYGYTF
J: TRBJ2-5; V: TRBV5-1; D: TRBD2; size: .; DNA: TGCGCCAGCAGCTTGGGACTAGCGATCGGCGAGACCCAGTACTTC; CDR3: CASSLGLAIGETQYF
J: TRBJ2-7; V: TRBV11-3; D: .; size: .; DNA: TGTGCCAGCAGCTTAGATAGGCAGGGAGGTTCCTACGAGCAGTACTTC; CDR3: CASSLDRQGGSYEQYF
J: TRBJ1-6; V: TRBV14; D: .; size: few; DNA: TGTGCCAGCAGCCAAGGACAGGCAGATAATTCACCCCTCCACTTT; CDR3: CASSQGQADNSPLHF
J: TRBJ1-1; V: TRBV25-1; D: .; size: .; DNA: TGTGCCAGCAGCCCTTATAAGGGACTAATGAACACTGAAGCTTTCTTT; CDR3: CASSPYKGLMNTEAFF
J: TRBJ1-1; V: TRBV11-2; D: .; size: once; DNA: TGTGCCAGCAGGTGGGGCGAAAACACTGAAGCTTTCTTT; CDR3: CASRWGENTEAFF
J: TRBJ2-7; V: TRBV5-1; D: TRBD1; size: .; DNA: TGCGCCAGCAGCCTCGGACAGGGCCTTGAGCAGTACTTC; CDR3: CASSLGQGLEQYF
J: TRBJ2-7; V: TRBV29-1; D: .; size: .; DNA: TGCAGCGTTCTGGACAGCTACGAGCAGTACTTC; CDR3: CSVLDSYEQYF
J: TRBJ2-3; V: TRBV7-2; D: TRBD2; size: .; DNA: TGTGCCAGCAGCTTAGTTACTTTAGCGGGAGGCCGCACAGATACGCAGTATTTT; CDR3: CASSLVTLAGGRTDTQYF
J: TRBJ2-5; V: TRBV7-3; D: TRBD1; size: .; DNA: TGTGCCAGCAGCGCACAGACAGGGGCAGAGACCCAGTACTTC; CDR3: CASSAQTGAETQYF
J: TRBJ2-1; V: TRBV19; D: .; size: .; DNA: TGTGCCAGTAGTATAGAGGCGAGGGTCCCCCTCTACAATGAGCAGTTCTTC; CDR3: CASSIEARVPLYNEQFF
J: TRBJ2-2; V: TRBV19; D: .; size: few; DNA: TGTGCCAGTAGTATTTCCCCAGGGATGGGTACCGGGGAGCTGTTTTTT; CDR3: CASSISPGMGTGELFF
J: TRBJ1-6; V: TRBV6-5; D: .; size: .; DNA: TGTGCCAGCAGTAATTCTCAACAGGTTAATTCACCCCTCCACTTT; CDR3: CASSNSQQVNSPLHF
J: TRBJ2-7; V: TRBV30; D: TRBD1; size: .; DNA: TGTGCCTGCGGACAGGAAAACTACGAGCAGTACTTC; CDR3: CACGQENYEQYF
J: TRBJ2-1; V: TRBV19; D: TRBD2; size: .; DNA: TGTGCCAGTAGTATTTCTCGGACTAGTCCAGGGCAGTTCTTC; CDR3: CASSISRTSPGQFF